One sample yielded the 20 T cell receptor beta chains listed below, sequenced in a study of T cells in women clearing cervical HPV infection. Here immunoSEQ multiplex PCR was the method, and the copy in TCRdb shows in-frame clones only, minus some. The sample's table shows 45,000 to 55,000 clones. The source material was blood buffy coat. All receptors come from a woman between 18 and 70 years old with a cervical HPV16 infection that either progressed to CIN3+ or cleared (not recorded which).

For this clone: The read terminates 3 residues before the CDR3 end, so the remaining end is supplied by the germline J gene. This chain links TRBV14 with TRBJ2-1; TRBD2 matches at 13 bases. Germline CDR1 SGHDN, CDR2 FVKESK. This CDR3 is built from 16 residues. V shed 4 bases, J shed 5 bases, and the junction held 5 bases outside the gene matches. The CDR3 bases that were read are TGTGCCAGCAGCCGGTCCGGGACTAGCGGGAACAATGAG. This sequence encodes CASSRSGTSGNNE. The complete CDR3 protein is CASSRSGTSGNNEQFF.

Regarding this clone: Read coverage stops 3 residues before the CDR3 terminus; the germline J gene supplies the remainder. The chain combines TRBV28 with TRBJ1-4; 7 bases line up with TRBD1. Germline-derived CDR1 and CDR2 are MDHEN and SYDVKM. V lost 4 bases to trimming and J lost 8 bases; unmatched junction nucleotides: 13. The CDR3 loop spans 16 amino acids. CDR3 DNA, as far as it was read: TGTGCCAGCAGTTCCCCTCGACAGGGTCTAATAGAAAAA. Protein: CASSSPRQGLIEK. The full CDR3 protein reads CASSSPRQGLIEKLFF.

A word on this clone: From the germline J gene comes the end of the CDR3, since the read stops 3 residues before it. The chain is built from TRBV12-3 or TRBV12-4 and TRBJ2-1; TRBD2 matches at 11 bases. After removal of 6 bases from V and 4 bases from J, the junction contained 5 bases not matched to a gene. The CDR3 is made up of 15 amino acids. The DNA read from the CDR3 is TGTGCCAGCAGCTCGACTAGCGGGGTTTACAATGAG. Translated, it gives CASSSTSGVYNE. The CDR3 in its entirety is CASSSTSGVYNEQFF.

Regarding this clone: The CDR3 end is not reached by the read, which stops 3 residues before it; the germline J gene fills it in. The V and J genes are TRBV7-6 and TRBJ2-1; D unresolved. V lost 1 base, J lost 0 bases, and 13 bases lay in between. In germline, CDR1 is SGHVS, CDR2 FNYEAQ. This CDR3 is 17 amino acids long. The chain's CDR3 is CASSLEGFLSSYNEQFF. The CDR3 bases that were read are TGTGCCAGCAGCTTAGAAGGTTTTCTGAGCTCCTACAATGAG.

As regards this clone: The read terminates 3 residues before the CDR3 end, so the remaining end is supplied by the germline J gene. The chain links TRBV2 to TRBJ1-4; possible D gene TRBD1, 6 bases. This CDR3 has 13 residues. Trimming removed 7 bases at V and 5 bases at J, with 11 bases between. Germline V CDR1 and CDR2: SNHLY, FYNNEI. The DNA read from the CDR3 is TGTGCCAGCATGGACAGCCTGAATGAAAAA. It specifies CASMDSLNEK. In full, the CDR3 reads CASMDSLNEKLFF.

For this clone: The CDR3 goes on 3 residues after the read ends, and that part is filled in from the germline J gene. The gene calls are TRBV29-1 and TRBJ1-2, with a weak D call TRBD1 (5 bases). Germline values: CDR1 SQVTM, CDR2 ANQGSEA. The CDR3 is 15 residues long. V was cut by 6 bases and J by 1 base, with 18 bases left in between. CDR3 DNA, as far as it was read: TGCAGCGTCCAGACCGCGAAGGGGCTTAACTATGGC. Its protein is CSVQTAKGLNYG. The full CDR3 sequence reads CSVQTAKGLNYGYTF.

A note on this clone: The DNA ends 3 residues before the CDR3 does, and the rest of the CDR3 is filled in from the germline J gene. This chain connects TRBV7-9 to TRBJ2-7, with D possibly TRBD1 on 6 matching bases. Germline CDR1 SEHNR, CDR2 FQNEAQ (reference sequence). The CDR3 contains 14 residues. V lost 5 bases and J lost 3, with 14 bases in between. CDR3 in amino acids: CASSHRDKYYEQYF. The CDR3 bases that were read are TGTGCCAGCAGCCACCGGGACAAGTACTACGAG. Variable domain in full (rest from reference TRBV7-9 and TRBJ2-7): DTGVSQNPRHKITKRGQNVTFRCDPISEHNRLYWYRQTLGQGPEFLTYFQNEAQLEKSRLLSDRFSAERPKGSFSTLEIQRTEQGDSAMYLCASSHRDKYYEQYFGPGTRLTVT.

On this clone itself: From the germline J gene comes the end of the CDR3, since the read stops 3 residues before it. J is TRBJ2-1 and V is TRBV20-1; a possible D gene is TRBD1 (6 bases). Germline V gives CDR1 DFQATT, CDR2 SNEGSKA (reference sequence). This CDR3 has 15 amino acids. Trimming took 7 bases from V and 3 from J, leaving 19 bases between them. Partial CDR3 DNA: TGCAGTGTTGTATCCAGGGGACCTCTCTACAATGAG. Encoded protein: CSVVSRGPLYNE. The CDR3, in full, reads CSVVSRGPLYNEQFF.

About this clone: Coverage ceases 3 residues before the CDR3 finishes, and the germline J gene fills in the end. The J gene is TRBJ1-3, the V gene TRBV12-3 or TRBV12-4, with 7 bases that match TRBD1. Trimming cost V 5 bases and J 2 bases; bases outside gene matches: 3. This CDR3 comprises 14 residues. CDR3 DNA (partial): TGTGCCAGCAGTGGAGACAGGGCTGGAAACACC. This sequence encodes CASSGDRAGNT. The whole CDR3 is CASSGDRAGNTIYF.

In the case of this clone: With the read ending 3 residues before the CDR3 end, the germline J gene is used to fill in that end. The chain joins TRBV12-3 or TRBV12-4 to TRBJ2-7, with D unclear. Deletions cut 0 bases from V and 2 bases from J, with 11 bases between. CDR3 length: 15 amino acids. Incomplete CDR3 DNA: TGTGCCAGCAGTTTAGCGCGACCAAGGGCCTACGAG. Amino acid sequence: CASSLARPRAYE. In full, the CDR3 reads CASSLARPRAYEQYF.

Concerning this clone itself: The observed sequence ends 3 residues before the CDR3 terminus, with the missing tail filled in from the germline J gene. The chain carries TRBV20-1 and TRBJ2-7, with 11 bases lining up with TRBD2. The CDR3 runs 18 residues. Germline V gives CDR1 DFQATT, CDR2 SNEGSKA (reference sequence). V shed 6 bases and J 4 bases; nucleotides not matched to a gene: 20. The CDR3 bases that were read are TGCAGTGCCAGCCGATTACTAGCGGGAGATTCCAATAGGTACGAG. Its translation: CSASRLLAGDSNRYE. The CDR3 reads in full as CSASRLLAGDSNRYEQYF.

In the case of this clone: The read gets to within 3 residues of the CDR3 end, and the germline J gene fills in the rest. The chain couples TRBV20-1 to TRBJ2-1; tentative D call: TRBD2 (5 bases). The CDR3 has 15 amino acids. From germline, CDR1 is DFQATT and CDR2 SNEGSKA (reference sequence). V lost 4 bases to trimming and J lost 2 bases, with 15 bases between them. The CDR3 is CSATQAERPYNEQFF. CDR3 DNA (partial): TGCAGTGCTACCCAAGCGGAAAGGCCCTACAATGAG.

As regards this clone: The read finishes 3 residues shy of the CDR3 end, and the germline J gene is used to complete it. The chain carries TRBV5-1 and TRBJ2-3, with TRBD2 identical over 11 bases. The V segment lost 3 bases and the J segment 3 bases; nucleotides outside the gene matches: 3. Germline V gene data show CDR1 as SGHRS and CDR2 as YFSETQ. The CDR3 covers 15 residues. This CDR3 reads CASSSGLAETDTQYF. The sequenced part of the CDR3 DNA is TGCGCCAGCAGCTCGGGACTAGCGGAGACAGATACG.

With respect to this clone: Read coverage stops 3 residues before the CDR3 terminus; the germline J gene supplies the remainder. The chain has TRBV12-3 or TRBV12-4 and TRBJ2-7; D unresolved. This CDR3 contains 13 residues. Between the trimmed V and J ends, which lost 5 bases and 4 bases, there was a span of 12 bases. The sequenced part of the CDR3 DNA is TGTGCCAGCAGTGGAAAGGGCGCGTACGAG. As protein: CASSGKGAYE. The full CDR3 protein is CASSGKGAYEQYF.

In the case of this clone: The read stops 3 residues short of the end of the CDR3; the missing end is completed from the germline J gene. The V call is TRBV6-1, the J call TRBJ2-5; a possible D gene is TRBD1 (7 bases). Germline CDR1 is MNHNS and CDR2 is SASEGT. The CDR3 extends over 13 amino acids. Trimming took 3 bases from V and 5 from J, leaving 10 bases between them. This CDR3 reads CASSDRGEETQYF. The sequenced CDR3 bases are TGTGCCAGCAGTGACAGGGGGGAGGAGACC.

Comment on this clone: The read is 3 residues too short to cover the CDR3 end, so that end is filled in from the germline J gene. This chain joins TRBV5-6 and TRBJ1-2; 9 bases map to TRBD1. Trimming at V came to 4 bases and at J to 5 bases, leaving 6 bases not matched to a gene. From germline, CDR1 is SGHDT and CDR2 YYEEEE. The CDR3 spans 14 residues. Partial CDR3 DNA: TGTGCCAGCAGCCCGACAGGGGGTGGTTATGGC. Amino acids: CASSPTGGGYG. The full CDR3 reads CASSPTGGGYGYTF.

A note on this clone: Read coverage stops 3 residues before the CDR3 terminus; the germline J gene supplies the remainder. J is TRBJ2-5 and V is TRBV24-1; no clear D gene. Germline V gene lookup returns CDR1 KGHDR and CDR2 SFDVKD. V was cut by 2 bases and J by 3 bases, with 12 bases left in between. The CDR3 runs to 15 residues. CDR3 region: CATSDSDPSKETQYF. The part of the CDR3 DNA that was read is TGTGCCACCAGTGATTCTGATCCTAGTAAAGAGACC.

Of note for this clone: The read ends 3 residues shy of where the CDR3 ends; the end is completed using the germline J gene. J is TRBJ1-1 and V is TRBV18; 7 bases agree with TRBD1. CDR3 length: 15 amino acids. Germline trimming cut 5 bases from V and 3 bases from J; bases unmatched to any gene: 9. Germline values: CDR1 KGHSH, CDR2 LQKENI. The CDR3 spells CASSIRQGWDTEAFF. Partial CDR3 DNA: TGTGCCAGCTCAATCCGACAGGGATGGGACACTGAA.

Comment on this clone: The read gets to within 3 residues of the CDR3 end, and the germline J gene fills in the rest. The V call is TRBV5-1, the J call TRBJ2-3; TRBD2 agrees at 10 bases. V dropped 5 bases and J dropped 4; count of bases not matched to a gene: 7. Germline V gene sequence: CDR1 SGHRS, CDR2 YFSETQ. This CDR3 has 15 amino acids. Partial CDR3 DNA: TGCGCCAGCAGTCTTAGCGGGGGGTCTCCAGATACG. Translation: CASSLSGGSPDT. The full CDR3 protein reads CASSLSGGSPDTQYF.

Comment on this clone: The read ends 3 residues shy of where the CDR3 ends; the end is completed using the germline J gene. The rearrangement joins TRBV12-3 or TRBV12-4 to TRBJ2-7; 8 bases match TRBD2. V was pared by 5 bases and J by 2 bases, with 5 bases of the junction left unmatched. CDR3 length: 14 amino acids. CDR3 DNA, as far as it was read: TGTGCCAGCAGTATCGGGACTAGGACCTACGAG. Translating gives CASSIGTRTYE. The entire CDR3 protein reads CASSIGTRTYEQYF.